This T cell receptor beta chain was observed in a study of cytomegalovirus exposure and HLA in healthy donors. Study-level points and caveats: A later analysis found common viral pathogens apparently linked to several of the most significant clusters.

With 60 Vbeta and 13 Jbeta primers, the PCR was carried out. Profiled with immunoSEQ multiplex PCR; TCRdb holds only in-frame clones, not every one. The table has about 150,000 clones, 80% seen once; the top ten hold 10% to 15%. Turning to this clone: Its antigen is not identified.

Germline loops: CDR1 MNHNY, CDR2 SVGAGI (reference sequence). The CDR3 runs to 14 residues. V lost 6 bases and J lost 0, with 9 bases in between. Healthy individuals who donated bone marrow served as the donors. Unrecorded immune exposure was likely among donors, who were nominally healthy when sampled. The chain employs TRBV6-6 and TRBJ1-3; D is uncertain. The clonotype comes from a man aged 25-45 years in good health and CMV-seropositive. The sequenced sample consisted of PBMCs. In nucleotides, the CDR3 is TGTGCCAGCAGGGTGAGAAGCTCTGGAAACACCATATATTTT. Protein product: CASRVRSSGNTIYF.